The clone carrying this T cell receptor beta chain was detected a few times. The antigen remains undetermined. CDR1 and CDR2 (germline): SGHDT, YYEEEE. This CDR3 spans 13 amino acids. V was cut by 2 bases and J by 0 bases, with 5 bases left in between. The sample belongs to a study of T cell responses to AZD1222 COVID-19 vaccine. Second-dose groups at about 4 or about 12 weeks were pooled. Using immunoSEQ multiplex PCR, the repertoire was profiled, and TCRdb retains in-frame clones only, with some absent. There are 150,000 to 200,000 clones in the sample; roughly nine tenths occur only once, and 1% to 1.5% lies in the top ten. Study results and caveats: Donor demographics were predominantly white British with a female majority; clonal diversity may be underestimated. Spike-specific TCR breadth and depth went up after people got two AZD1222 doses. In all cases, repertoires were sampled only after the peak T cell response.

The input for sequencing was peripheral blood, taken 28 days after the second AZD1222 dose. The TCR was taken from an adult who received the AZD1222 COVID-19 vaccine. This chain uses TRBV5-6 with TRBJ1-1, with D uncertain. The CDR3 spells CASSLQMNTEAFF. CDR3 coding DNA: TGTGCCAGCAGCTTACAGATGAACACTGAAGCTTTCTTT.